Listed below are T cell receptor beta chains from one sample, sequenced in a study of spatial heterogeneity in lung cancer. One entry per CDR3 protein, called by TCRdb with MiXCR from the 5' RACE reads. Here the sample spans under 150,000 distinct CDR3 sequences, 12% being singletons. The sequenced sample was PBMCs, obtained at follow-up. The receptors here all came from a male donor with early-stage non-small cell lung cancer. Both conserved end residues are part of each CDR3. Size is stated for part of the rows, as once, few or many counts, or as a class when the clone is expanded.

>few|TRBV7-2|16
CASSRDDTGSYNEQFF
>NA|TRBV20-1|14
CSARSGRPPNGYTF
>few|TRBV5-5|14
CASSGGTDHQPQHF
>NA|TRBV4-2|15
CASRKTSGGYNEQFF
>few|TRBV10-3|13
CAIRPGGTDTQYF
>NA|TRBV28|15
CASSLQQGRNQPQHF
>NA|TRBV10-2|14
CASSEGGSNQPQHF
>few|TRBV10-3|13
CAISDPGNRKAFF
>many|TRBV30|15
CAWTLGTLAKNIQYF
>NA|TRBV18|15
CASSPRAGNTGELFF
>many|TRBV4-3|16
CASSQSPGQGAYEQYF
>many|TRBV29-1|16
CSVEELTGAAYNEQFF
>NA|TRBV6-6|12
CASRRANYGYTF
>few|TRBV11-2|13
CASSLVLGNEQFF
>many|TRBV4-1|14
CASSQGLGAGELFF
>many|TRBV10-3|12
CAISGSDAEAFF
>NA|TRBV4-3|19
CASSQALGQGAWGTGELFF
>many|TRBV4-1|15
CASSQDMGQNTEAFF
>NA|TRBV6-6|15
CATLTGGSSNQPQHF
>many|TRBV28|14
CASSFIQVAAEAFF
>NA|TRBV20-1|16
CSARGKPRGRNQPQHF
>few|TRBV7-6|15
CASSAGSVTYNEQFF
>NA|TRBV12-3/TRBV12-4|14
CASSYARVFDGYTF
>many|TRBV4-1|19
CASSQGLAGARLAKNIQYF
>many|TRBV10-3|11
CATGTDEKLFF
>NA|TRBV28|13
CASTPPASSPLHF
>NA|TRBV18|15
CASSPPAPGPGQQYF